Below are 4 T cell receptor beta chains sequenced from a single sample in a study of lung T cells in sarcoidosis with Löfgren's syndrome. Each CDR3 protein is one row after TCRdb ran MiXCR on the reads. The sample has about 20,000 distinct CDR3 sequences, about 20% seen once. Sample: CD4+ T cells from PBMCs. These TCRs come from a human donor with sarcoidosis (Löfgren's syndrome or another form), or a control subject (not recorded which).

This clonotype has at least ten counts. The chain is built from TRBV7-9 and TRBJ1-2; D perhaps matches TRBD1 (6 bases). This CDR3 has 15 amino acids. Per the germline V gene, CDR1 is SEHNR and CDR2 is FQNEAQ (reference sequence). Trimming took off 1 base at V and 1 base at J, with 10 bases between the two ends. The CDR3, as DNA: TGTGCCAGCAGCTTAGGGACAGCCCTTAACTATGGCTACACCTTC. This encodes CASSLGTALNYGYTF.

In its sample, this clonotype ranks as medium-sized. The V call is TRBV20-1, the J call TRBJ2-3; D remains ambiguous. V was clipped by 1 base and J by 2 bases, with 10 bases between them. Germline CDR1 DFQATT, CDR2 SNEGSKA (reference sequence). The CDR3 contains 14 residues. CDR3 amino acids: CSARVGENTDTQYF. CDR3 coding DNA: TGCAGTGCTAGAGTCGGAGAGAACACAGATACGCAGTATTTT.

The table lists this clonotype with many counts. This chain connects TRBV20-1 to TRBJ2-5; the match to TRBD1 covers 7 bases. The CDR3 totals 16 residues. CDR1 is DFQATT and CDR2 is SNEGSKA in the germline V gene (reference sequence). The V segment lost 3 bases and the J segment 1 base; nucleotides outside the gene matches: 11. The CDR3 loop is CSASSQGTVLQETQYF. The CDR3 region has the DNA TGCAGTGCTAGCTCTCAGGGGACAGTTCTCCAAGAGACCCAGTACTTC.

This clonotype came up a few times. For the CDR3, the DNA is TGTGCCTGGAGTGGTAGCAATCAGCCCCAGCATTTT. Translating gives CAWSGSNQPQHF. The rearrangement uses TRBV30 and TRBJ1-5; D is uncertain. Trimming took 1 base from V and 0 from J, leaving 1 base between them. Germline assignment: CDR1 GTSNPN and CDR2 SVGIG (reference sequence). This CDR3 contains 12 residues.